The next 10 T cell receptor beta chains were all read from a single sample in a study of identical twins. Each CDR3 protein gets one entry after TCRdb re-called the 5' RACE reads with MiXCR. The sample has 350,000 to 600,000 distinct CDR3 sequences; 11% to 15% are singletons. The sample was also reused in another study, on yellow fever vaccine responses in identical twins.

The specimen was CD4+ T cells sorted from blood. Source of these receptors: a woman aged 18-35 years in good health.

A single count supports this clonotype. The chain joins TRBV10-3 to TRBJ2-1; TRBD2 aligns across 10 bases. The germline gives CDR1 ENHRY, CDR2 SYGVKD. Losses at the gene ends were 6 bases for V and 3 bases for J; bases not matched to a gene: 2. The CDR3 length is 14 residues. The CDR3 protein is CAISGLADYNEQFF. Written as DNA, the CDR3 is TGTGCCATCAGCGGACTAGCGGACTACAATGAGCAGTTCTTC.

The chain joins TRBV6-5 to TRBJ2-5; D is perhaps TRBD2 (5 bases). The CDR3 runs to 16 residues. V lost 4 bases, J lost 5 bases, and 20 bases lay in between. The germline V gene has CDR1 MNHEY and CDR2 SVGAGI. In DNA form, the CDR3 reads TGTGCCAGCAGTTTCGGACTGACCCTGGGATCGGAGACCCAGTACTTC. Translated: CASSFGLTLGSETQYF.

CDR3 sequence reads: CASSSTSPTQYF. CDR3 nucleotides: TGTGCCAGCAGCTCGACATCTCCTACGCAGTATTTT. The chain combines TRBV7-3 with TRBJ2-3; D is unresolved. Germline-derived CDR1 and CDR2 are SGHTA and FQGTGA. V was clipped by 4 bases and J by 8 bases, with 10 bases between them. The CDR3 runs 12 residues.

Comment on this clonotype: Mismatch with germline at one junction end may stem from a read error. This chain uses TRBV3-1 with TRBJ2-1; 14 bases fit TRBD2. Germline lookup yields CDR1 LGHDT and CDR2 YNNKEL (reference sequence). This CDR3 is built from 20 residues. CDR3 in DNA: TGTGCCTGCAGCCAAGAGGCCCCCAAGACTAGCGGGGGGGCAGTCGATGAGCAGTTCTTC. This encodes CACSQEAPKTSGGAVDEQFF.

V usage is TRBV11-2 and J usage is TRBJ2-3, with 14 bases that match TRBD2. V lost 1 base, J lost 6 bases, and 15 bases stayed unmatched. This CDR3 region has 20 residues. The germline CDR1 and CDR2 sequences are SGHAT and FQNNGV. CDR3 DNA: TGTGCCAGCAGCTTAGTCCCGCCACCGACTAGCGGGGGGGCTCGGGATACGCAGTATTTT. Translation: CASSLVPPPTSGGARDTQYF. The complete variable domain, with remaining parts taken from reference TRBV11-2 and TRBJ2-3, reads EAGVAQSPRYKIIEKRQSVAFWCNPISGHATLYWYQQILGQGPKLLIQFQNNGVVDDSQLPKDRFSAERLKGVDSTLKIQPAKLEDSAVYLCASSLVPPPTSGGARDTQYFGPGTRLTVL.

There are a few counts of this clonotype. The chain uses TRBV7-9 and TRBJ2-7, with 11 bases identical to TRBD1. The CDR3 runs to 15 residues. With V trimmed by 2 bases and J by 6 bases, 6 bases remained unmatched. Per the germline V gene, CDR1 is SEHNR and CDR2 is FQNEAQ (reference sequence). CDR3 loop: CASSLHGTGGVEQYF. The CDR3 nucleotides read TGTGCCAGCAGCTTACACGGGACAGGGGGTGTCGAGCAGTACTTC.

The table lists this clonotype with a few counts. The rearrangement joins TRBV27 to TRBJ2-4; perhaps TRBD1 as D (6 bases). V dropped 4 bases and J dropped 0 bases, with 25 bases sitting between them. This CDR3 spans 20 amino acids. The germline V gene has CDR1 MNHEY and CDR2 SMNVEV (reference sequence). In DNA, the CDR3 is TGTGCCAGCAGTTCCTTGAAACCGGGACACACCACAGTAGCCAAAAACATTCAGTACTTC. The encoded protein is CASSSLKPGHTTVAKNIQYF.

This clonotype was recorded many times. The chain links TRBV5-1 to TRBJ2-1; TRBD1 or TRBD2 may be the D gene (5 bases each). V lost 6 bases to trimming and J lost 5 bases, with 18 bases between them. This CDR3 has 15 residues. Germline V gives CDR1 SGHRS, CDR2 YFSETQ. The CDR3 DNA follows: TGCGCCAGCATCTCCGACCCGGGGCAGGACAATGAGCAGTTCTTC. This translates into CASISDPGQDNEQFF. Filled out from reference TRBV5-1 and TRBJ2-1, the complete variable domain reads KAGVTQTPRYLIKTRGQQVTLSCSPISGHRSVSWYQQTPGQGLQFLFEYFSETQRNKGNFPGRFSGRQFSNSRSEMNVSTLELGDSALYLCASISDPGQDNEQFFGPGTRLTVL.

The V call is TRBV5-1, the J call TRBJ2-1, with 11 bases fitting TRBD2. Per the germline V gene, CDR1 is SGHRS and CDR2 is YFSETQ. This CDR3 has 15 residues. Trimming took 0 bases from V and 7 from J; bases not matched to a gene: 3. The chain's CDR3 is CASSLAPSGRNEQFF. The CDR3 nucleotides are TGCGCCAGCAGCTTGGCCCCTAGCGGGAGGAATGAGCAGTTCTTC.

This clonotype was counted at least ten times. This chain uses TRBV12-3 or TRBV12-4 with TRBJ2-5, with TRBD2 matching over 14 bases. The junction had 6 bases not matched to a gene; V was cut back by 6 bases and J by 6 bases. The CDR3 covers 15 residues. CDR3 residues: CASRSGLAGVQTQYF. CDR3 DNA: TGTGCCAGCAGGTCGGGACTAGCGGGGGTACAGACCCAGTACTTC.